This TCR beta chain was captured by sequencing in a study of control samples from healthy donors and cancer patients. CDR3 length equals 16 residues. V lost 5 bases and J 2 bases, leaving 16 bases between the germline ends. Germline V gives CDR1 SGHVS, CDR2 FNYEAQ. Measured with immunoSEQ multiplex PCR; TCRdb has only the in-frame clones, and not every one. Of about 80,000 clones detected, 85% to 90% appear once; the ten largest clones hold around 5.1%. The TCR originated in a man aged 50-60 years in good health. The sequenced sample consisted of blood. This rearrangement joins TRBV7-6 to TRBJ2-1, with a weak D call TRBD2 (6 bases). CDR3 residues: CASSPGGPRAYNEQFF. CDR3 DNA sequence: TGTGCCAGCAGCCCCGGGGGACCGCGGGCCTACAATGAGCAGTTCTTC.